Listed below are T cell receptor beta chains from one sample, sequenced in a study of shared clonotypes between healthy human individuals. Measured with immunoSEQ multiplex PCR; TCRdb has only the in-frame clones, and not every one. This table has 2 million to 2.5 million clones, roughly 96% appearing once. Sequencing was done on a sample of naive CD4+ T cells sorted from blood. These receptors came from a man between 18 and 29 years old in good health. The conserved cysteine and the conserved F or W are not part of the CDR3 here. Fields, in order: V gene, CDR3 protein.

V: TRBV7-8; CDR3: ASSLGGSGVSYEQY
V: TRBV6-5; CDR3: ASSYSGTVDGYT
V: TRBV11-2; CDR3: ASSYGWEGGETQY
V: TRBV20-1; CDR3: SAPGFAEAF
V: TRBV11-3; CDR3: ASSSKNKSNEQF
V: TRBV5-4; CDR3: ASSGGQGNTEAF
V: TRBV9; CDR3: ASSAQGRMNTEAF
V: TRBV5-1; CDR3: ASSFQGLLGETQY
V: TRBV19; CDR3: ASSIGAPQETQY
V: TRBV11-2; CDR3: ASSLGQGAYYGYT
V: TRBV5-5; CDR3: ASSSGQANQPQH
V: TRBV6-5; CDR3: ASSRGDSPLH
V: TRBV7-2; CDR3: ASSLGRTSGQSYEQY
V: TRBV4-1; CDR3: ASSQDRSASGGPDTQY
V: TRBV18; CDR3: ASSPPGQGPYEQY
V: TRBV5-1; CDR3: ASSSMDGSYGYT
V: TRBV7-9; CDR3: ASSLLYQPQH
V: TRBV5-6; CDR3: ASSLDRGKSNQETQY
V: TRBV27; CDR3: ASSFSGRGMTNEKLF
V: TRBV5-4; CDR3: ASSLASEETQY
V: TRBV6-6; CDR3: ASSPSGMSDTQY
V: TRBV27; CDR3: ASSLSAGGVGAYEQY
V: TRBV25-1; CDR3: ASSPQSSALAKNIQY
V: TRBV7-2; CDR3: ASSETSDTYEQY
V: TRBV2; CDR3: ASSLSSYNSPLH
V: TRBV10-3; CDR3: AIRDPAEGSYEQY
V: TRBV7-9; CDR3: ASSLTSGGPADTQY
V: TRBV7-4; CDR3: ASSLSGAFSYEQY
V: TRBV19; CDR3: ASSIYPGQLSKNIQY
V: TRBV4-1; CDR3: ASSQDSGESWSSYNEQF
V: TRBV2; CDR3: ASSLTGGGGTLH
V: TRBV28; CDR3: ASTTGHYGYT
V: TRBV18; CDR3: ASSPQAPGVEEQY
V: TRBV7-2; CDR3: ASSTLTYGGSQGYT
V: TRBV10-3; CDR3: AISSMAGTEAF
V: TRBV6-4; CDR3: ARTGGANTEAF
V: TRBV10-3; CDR3: ATQENEQF
V: TRBV9; CDR3: ASTEGGLSTDTQY
V: TRBV10-3; CDR3: AISYPATQGGYT
V: TRBV6-5; CDR3: ASWASKNSPLH
V: TRBV18; CDR3: ASSPPSERSYEQY
V: TRBV7-7; CDR3: ASSLTSGANNEQF
V: TRBV6-6; CDR3: ASRPIGDGYT
V: TRBV30; CDR3: AWSASGDTQY
V: TRBV10-3; CDR3: AISESQQGLNQPQH